Described below is a single T cell receptor beta chain sequence and its context. What it binds is not known. This CDR3 spans 12 amino acids. Germline values: CDR1 SNHLY, CDR2 FYNNEI. With 5 bases removed from V and 5 bases from J, the gap between germline ends came to 10 bases. PCR was performed using 60 Vbeta and 13 Jbeta primers. Data came from immunoSEQ multiplex PCR; TCRdb stores just in-frame clones and leaves some out. The top ten clones hold roughly 5.2% of a sample with about 170,000 clones, around 73% of them seen once. These data belong to a study of cytomegalovirus exposure and HLA in healthy donors. Study outcomes and limitations: Several of the most significant clusters appeared, in a later analysis, to be linked to common viral pathogens. A few CMV-associated chains were confirmed in vitro to be specific for CMV antigens. It was reportedly the case that the classifier diagnosed cytomegalovirus status with high specificity and sensitivity.

This TCR derives from a young woman in good health and CMV-seropositive. This chain links TRBV2 with TRBJ2-7; tentative D call: TRBD2 (5 bases). Sequenced input: PBMCs. CDR3: CASSRTDDEQYF. DNA of the CDR3: TGTGCCAGCAGTCGGACTGACGACGAGCAGTACTTC.